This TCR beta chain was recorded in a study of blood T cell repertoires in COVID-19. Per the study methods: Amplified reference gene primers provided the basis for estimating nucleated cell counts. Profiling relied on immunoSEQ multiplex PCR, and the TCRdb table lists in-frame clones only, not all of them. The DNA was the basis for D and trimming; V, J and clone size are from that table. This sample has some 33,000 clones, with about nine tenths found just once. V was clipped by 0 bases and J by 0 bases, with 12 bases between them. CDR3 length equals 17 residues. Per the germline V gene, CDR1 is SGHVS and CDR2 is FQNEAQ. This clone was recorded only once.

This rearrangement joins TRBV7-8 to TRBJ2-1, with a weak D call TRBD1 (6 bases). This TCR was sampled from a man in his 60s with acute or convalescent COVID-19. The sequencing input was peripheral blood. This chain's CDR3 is CASSLAGTYLSYNEQFF. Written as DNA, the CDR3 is TGTGCCAGCAGCTTAGCGGGGACATACCTCTCCTACAATGAGCAGTTCTTC. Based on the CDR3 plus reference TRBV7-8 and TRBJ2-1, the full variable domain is GAGVSQSPRYKVAKRGQDVALRCDPISGHVSLFWYQQALGQGPEFLTYFQNEAQLDKSGLPSDRFFAERPEGSVSTLKIQRTQQEDSAVYLCASSLAGTYLSYNEQFFGPGTRLTVL.